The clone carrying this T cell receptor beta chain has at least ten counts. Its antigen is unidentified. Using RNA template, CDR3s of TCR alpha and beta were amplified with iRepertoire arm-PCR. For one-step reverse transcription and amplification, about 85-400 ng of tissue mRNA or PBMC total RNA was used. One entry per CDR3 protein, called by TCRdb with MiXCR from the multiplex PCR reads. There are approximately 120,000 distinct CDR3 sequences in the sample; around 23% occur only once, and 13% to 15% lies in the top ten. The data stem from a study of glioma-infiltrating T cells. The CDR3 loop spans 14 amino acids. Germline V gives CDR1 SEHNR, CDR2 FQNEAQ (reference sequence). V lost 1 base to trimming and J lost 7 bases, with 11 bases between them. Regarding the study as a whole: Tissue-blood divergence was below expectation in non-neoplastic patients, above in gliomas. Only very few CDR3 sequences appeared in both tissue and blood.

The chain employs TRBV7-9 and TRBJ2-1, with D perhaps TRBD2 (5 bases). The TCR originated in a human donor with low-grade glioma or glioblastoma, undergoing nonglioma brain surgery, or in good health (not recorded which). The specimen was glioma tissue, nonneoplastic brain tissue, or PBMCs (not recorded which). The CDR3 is CASSLDGVWNEQFF. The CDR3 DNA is TGTGCCAGCAGCTTAGACGGGGTTTGGAATGAGCAGTTCTTC.